The following is a TCR beta chain sequence with its context. This specimen belongs to a study of blood T cell repertoires in COVID-19. Study information: The United States, Italy and Spain provided the acute and convalescent COVID-19 samples. T cells, B-cell-depleted T cells, or PBMCs provided the cDNA or gDNA that served as material.

V shed 0 bases, J shed 11 bases, and the junction held 12 bases outside the gene matches. Germline CDR1 SGHDN, CDR2 FVKESK. The CDR3 runs 17 residues. In the original workflow: Scientists estimated how many nucleated cells there were by amplifying reference gene primers. The data were produced by immunoSEQ multiplex PCR, yet TCRdb's version contains in-frame clones alone and is incomplete. That table is the source of V, J and clone size, and D and trimming were worked out from the DNA. The sample contains under 250,000 clones, approximately 91% of which appear only once. This sequence joins TRBV14 and TRBJ2-3; TRBD2 agrees at 12 bases. The receptor's source is a man aged 60 to 75 who had recovered from COVID-19. Sequenced sample: peripheral blood. DNA for the CDR3: TGTGCCAGCAGCCAAGAAAACATCCTAGCGGGAGGGCCTAGGCAGTATTTT. Encoded protein: CASSQENILAGGPRQYF.